This T cell receptor (beta chain) was identified during a study of CD8 T cells in Susac syndrome. Random hexamers were used to reverse transcribe 0.5 to 1 ug of RNA. In TCRdb, the immunoSEQ multiplex PCR reads were re-called with MiXCR into one record per CDR3 protein. The repertoire holds 150,000 to 200,000 distinct CDR3 sequences, with roughly 95% as singletons. The CDR3 consists of 11 residues. Trimming pared 5 bases from V and 11 bases from J, leaving 12 bases between. Germline V CDR1 and CDR2: SGHAT, FQNNGV. From blood CD8+ and CD4+ T cells, the TCR beta chain was sequenced. This sequence was found in a human donor with multiple sclerosis. Sequenced: CD4+ T cells from PBMCs. The chain has TRBV11-2 and TRBJ1-1, with D unclear. The DNA for the CDR3 is TGTGCCAGCAGCCTTTCTGTGGGCGCTTTCTTT. Translating it yields CASSLSVGAFF.